This entry features one T cell receptor beta chain sequence. This sample was taken from a study of blood T cell repertoires in COVID-19. For the study at large: COVID-19 samples from acute and convalescent phases originated in the United States, Italy and Spain. Sources were T cells, B-cell-depleted T cells, or PBMCs; the material itself was cDNA or gDNA.

The CDR3 is 13 residues long. Germline CDR1 is SGHAT and CDR2 is FQNNGV. Trimming left V 5 bases short and J 3 bases short, with 8 bases between. In the original processing: For nucleated cells, counts were estimated from reference gene primer amplification. Assay used: immunoSEQ multiplex PCR; TCRdb lists only in-frame clones, some missing. The V and J calls and clone size were taken over from that table, and D and trimming were inferred from the DNA. The sample carries some 25,000 clones, almost 90% recorded once. This TCR derives from a human donor in a cohort sampled during active COVID-19. The sequenced material came from peripheral blood. The chain uses TRBV11-2 and TRBJ1-5; D is possibly TRBD1 (6 bases). DNA of the CDR3: TGTGCCAGCAGCCACAGGGACAATCAGCCCCAGCATTTT. Translating gives CASSHRDNQPQHF. The entire variable domain, with the rest obtained from reference TRBV11-2 and TRBJ1-5, is as follows: EAGVAQSPRYKIIEKRQSVAFWCNPISGHATLYWYQQILGQGPKLLIQFQNNGVVDDSQLPKDRFSAERLKGVDSTLKIQPAKLEDSAVYLCASSHRDNQPQHFGDGTRLSIL.